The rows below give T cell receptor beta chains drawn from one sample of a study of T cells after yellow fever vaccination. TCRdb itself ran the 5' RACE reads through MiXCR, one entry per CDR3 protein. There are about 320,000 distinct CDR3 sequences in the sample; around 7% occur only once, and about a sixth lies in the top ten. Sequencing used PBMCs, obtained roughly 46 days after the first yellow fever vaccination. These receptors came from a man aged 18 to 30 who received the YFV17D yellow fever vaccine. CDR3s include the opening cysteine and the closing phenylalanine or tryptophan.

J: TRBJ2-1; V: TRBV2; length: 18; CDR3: CASSGTSVGEGPYNEQFF
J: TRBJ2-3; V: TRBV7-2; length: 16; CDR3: CASSPPPQGTTDTQYF
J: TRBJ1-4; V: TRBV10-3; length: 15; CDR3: CAISESLIQNEKLFF
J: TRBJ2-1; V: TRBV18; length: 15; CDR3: CASSKGGAGFNEQFF
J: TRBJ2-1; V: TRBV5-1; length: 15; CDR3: CASSPLSGGVIEQFF
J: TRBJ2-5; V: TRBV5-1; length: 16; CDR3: CASSITGGAGQETQYF
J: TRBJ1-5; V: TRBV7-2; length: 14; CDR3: CASSLEGVNQPQHF
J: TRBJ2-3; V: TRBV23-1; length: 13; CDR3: CASSQEVPDTQYF
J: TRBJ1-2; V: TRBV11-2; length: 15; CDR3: CASSSGVGHIYGYTF
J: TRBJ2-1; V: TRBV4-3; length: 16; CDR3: CASSQDFRAREDEQFF
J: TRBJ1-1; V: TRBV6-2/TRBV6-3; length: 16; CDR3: CASRMTGGTMNTEAFF
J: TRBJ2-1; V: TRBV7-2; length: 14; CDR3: CASATGGSYNEQFF
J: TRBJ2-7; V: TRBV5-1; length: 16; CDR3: CASSKSVGVGSYEQYF
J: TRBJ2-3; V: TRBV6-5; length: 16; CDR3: CASSYSAGVSTDTQYF
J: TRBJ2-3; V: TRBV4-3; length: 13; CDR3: CASSQGAADTQYF
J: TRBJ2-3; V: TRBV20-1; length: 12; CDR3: CSAMESTDTQYF
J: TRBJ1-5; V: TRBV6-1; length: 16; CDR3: CASKRLTGYRDQPQHF
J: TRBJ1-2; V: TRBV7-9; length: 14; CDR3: CAAGTGENFYGYTF